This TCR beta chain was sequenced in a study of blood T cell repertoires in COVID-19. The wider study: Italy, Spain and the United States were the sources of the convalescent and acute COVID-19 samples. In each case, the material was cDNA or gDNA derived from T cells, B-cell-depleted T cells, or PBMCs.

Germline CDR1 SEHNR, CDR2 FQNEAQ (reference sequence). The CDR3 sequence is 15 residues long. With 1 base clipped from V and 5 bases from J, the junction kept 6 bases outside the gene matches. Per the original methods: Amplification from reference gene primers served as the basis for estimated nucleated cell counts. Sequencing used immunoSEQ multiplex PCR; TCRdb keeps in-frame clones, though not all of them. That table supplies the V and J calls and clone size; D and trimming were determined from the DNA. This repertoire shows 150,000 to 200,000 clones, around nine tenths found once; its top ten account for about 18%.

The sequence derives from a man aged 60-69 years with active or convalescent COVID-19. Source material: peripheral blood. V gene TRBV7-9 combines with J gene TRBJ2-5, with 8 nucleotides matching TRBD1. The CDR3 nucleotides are TGTGCCAGCAGCTTAGGCGCAGGGGGCATCGAGACCCAGTACTTC. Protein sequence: CASSLGAGGIETQYF.